This T cell receptor beta chain was sequenced during a study of blood T cell repertoires in COVID-19. Study at large: Samples of COVID-19 (acute and convalescent) were obtained from the United States, Italy and Spain. Nucleic acid was either cDNA or gDNA, and it came from T cells, B-cell-depleted T cells, or PBMCs.

Original processing methods: Amplification of reference gene primers provided the estimated nucleated cell counts. Using immunoSEQ multiplex PCR, the repertoire was profiled, and TCRdb retains in-frame clones only, with some absent. V, J and clone size are taken as reported in that table, and D and trimming were inferred from the DNA itself. This sample has about 99,000 clones, with more than 70% found just once. Trimming stripped 5 bases from V and 6 bases from J, with 13 bases between. Germline CDR1 is SGHVS and CDR2 is FNYEAQ. The CDR3 runs to 13 residues. Sample: peripheral blood. V and J are TRBV7-6 and TRBJ1-2; possibly TRBD1 for D (6 bases). This TCR came from a woman aged 55 to 70 with acute or convalescent COVID-19. The CDR3 is CASSPNGGDGYTF. DNA of the CDR3: TGTGCCAGCAGCCCCAATGGGGGCGATGGCTACACCTTC.